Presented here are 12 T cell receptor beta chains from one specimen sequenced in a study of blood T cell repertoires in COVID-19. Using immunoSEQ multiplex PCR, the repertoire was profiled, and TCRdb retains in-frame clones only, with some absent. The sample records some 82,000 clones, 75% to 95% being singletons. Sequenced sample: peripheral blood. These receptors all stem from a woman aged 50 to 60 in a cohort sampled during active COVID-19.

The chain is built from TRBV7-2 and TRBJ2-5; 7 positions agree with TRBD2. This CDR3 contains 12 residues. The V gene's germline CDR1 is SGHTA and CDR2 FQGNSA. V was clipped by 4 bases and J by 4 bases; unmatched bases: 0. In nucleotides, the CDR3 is TGTGCCAGCAGCTCTAGCGGAGAGACCCAGTACTTC. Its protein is CASSSSGETQYF.

CDR3 DNA sequence: TGCGCCAGCAGGACCCCGGGACAGGGGATTAGTTCACCCCTCCACTTT. Protein: CASRTPGQGISSPLHF. The genes are TRBV4-1 and TRBJ1-6; 10 nucleotides line up with TRBD1. This CDR3 region has 16 residues. V lost 6 bases, J lost 9 bases, and 11 bases stayed unmatched. CDR1 and CDR2 (germline): MGHRA, YSYEKL.

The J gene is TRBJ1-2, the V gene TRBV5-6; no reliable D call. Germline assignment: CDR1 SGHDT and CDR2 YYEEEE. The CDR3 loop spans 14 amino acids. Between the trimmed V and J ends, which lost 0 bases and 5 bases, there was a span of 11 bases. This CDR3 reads CASSLAAGSYGYTF. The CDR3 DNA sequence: TGTGCCAGCAGCTTGGCCGCGGGGTCTTATGGCTACACCTTC.

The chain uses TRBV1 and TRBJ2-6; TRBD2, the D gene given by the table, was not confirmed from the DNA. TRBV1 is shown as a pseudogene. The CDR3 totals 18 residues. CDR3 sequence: CTSSQEPPRSYWANVLTF. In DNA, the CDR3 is TGCACCAGCAGCCAAGAGCCTCCCCGGTCCTACTGGGCCAACGTCCTGACTTTC.

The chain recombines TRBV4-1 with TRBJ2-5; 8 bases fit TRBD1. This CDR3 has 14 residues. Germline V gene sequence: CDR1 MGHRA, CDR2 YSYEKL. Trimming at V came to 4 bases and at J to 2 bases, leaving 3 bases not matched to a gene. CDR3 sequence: CASSRNRGQETQYF. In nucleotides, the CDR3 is TGCGCCAGCAGCCGAAACAGGGGGCAAGAGACCCAGTACTTC.

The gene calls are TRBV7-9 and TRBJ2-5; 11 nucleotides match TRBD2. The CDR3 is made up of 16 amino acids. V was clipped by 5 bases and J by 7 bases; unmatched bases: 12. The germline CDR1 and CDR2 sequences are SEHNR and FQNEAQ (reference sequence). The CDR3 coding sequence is TGTGCCAGCAGCAAACCACTAGCGGGGGCCGGTGGGACCCAGTACTTC. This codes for CASSKPLAGAGGTQYF.

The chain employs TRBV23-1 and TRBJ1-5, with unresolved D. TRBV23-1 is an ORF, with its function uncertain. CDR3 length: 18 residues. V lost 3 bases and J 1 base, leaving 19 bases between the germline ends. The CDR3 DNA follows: TGCGCCAGCAGTCAGCTAGGCTCGGATTCGTCAAGCAATCAGCCCCAGCATTTT. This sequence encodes CASSQLGSDSSSNQPQHF.

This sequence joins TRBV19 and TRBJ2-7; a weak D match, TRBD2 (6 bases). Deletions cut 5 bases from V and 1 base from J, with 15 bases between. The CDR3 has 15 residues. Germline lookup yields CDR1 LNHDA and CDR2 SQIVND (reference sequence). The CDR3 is CASSFRLAPSYEQYF. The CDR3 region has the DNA TGTGCCAGTAGTTTCCGGCTAGCGCCGTCCTACGAGCAGTACTTC.

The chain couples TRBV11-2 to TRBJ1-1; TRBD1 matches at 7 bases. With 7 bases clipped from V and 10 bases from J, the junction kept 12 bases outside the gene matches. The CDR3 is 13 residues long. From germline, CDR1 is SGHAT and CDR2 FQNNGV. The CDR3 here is CASTQTGDPRAFF. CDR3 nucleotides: TGTGCCAGCACCCAAACAGGGGACCCTAGAGCTTTCTTT.

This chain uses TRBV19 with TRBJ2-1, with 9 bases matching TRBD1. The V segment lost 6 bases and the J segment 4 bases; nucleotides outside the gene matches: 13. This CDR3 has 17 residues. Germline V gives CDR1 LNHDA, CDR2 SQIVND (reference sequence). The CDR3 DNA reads TGTGCCAGTAGGGAATTTGGGGACAGGGCGGGGTACAATGAGCAGTTCTTC. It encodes CASREFGDRAGYNEQFF.

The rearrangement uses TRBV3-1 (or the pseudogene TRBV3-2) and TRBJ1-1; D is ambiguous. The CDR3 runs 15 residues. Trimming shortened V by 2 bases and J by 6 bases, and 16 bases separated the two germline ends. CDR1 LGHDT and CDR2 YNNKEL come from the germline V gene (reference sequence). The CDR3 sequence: CASSQMSRRVAEAFF. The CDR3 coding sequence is TGTGCCAGCAGCCAAATGTCCCGGAGGGTCGCTGAAGCTTTCTTT.

CDR3 nucleotide sequence: TGCAGCGCCGTCAGTGGACAGCCTAACACCGGGGAGCTGTTTTTT. Protein: CSAVSGQPNTGELFF. The chain employs TRBV29-1 and TRBJ2-2, with D possibly TRBD1 on 6 matching bases. V lost 7 bases and J 2 bases, leaving 17 bases between the germline ends. Germline CDR1 and CDR2: SQVTM and ANQGSEA. This CDR3 region has 15 residues.